This TCR beta chain was captured in a study of cytomegalovirus exposure and HLA in healthy donors. About the research overall: The early release's HLA-typed donors yielded roughly 85 million unique TCRs. Broader study findings: Presence/absence analyses assumed roughly uniform sequencing depth across donors.

The CDR3 is made up of 13 amino acids. CDR1 and CDR2 from the germline V gene are SNHLY and FYNNEI. Trimming pared 3 bases from V and 8 bases from J, leaving 11 bases between. A remark on this clone: Its specificity is unknown.

13 Jbeta primers and 60 Vbeta primers were used for the PCR. Some clones are missing from TCRdb's copy, which holds only in-frame ones; the method was immunoSEQ multiplex PCR. The sample includes about 190,000 clones, more than 70% of them seen just once. Sequencing used PBMCs. V is TRBV2 and J is TRBJ2-1, with no clear D. This receptor was identified in a man aged 30 to 45 in good health and CMV-seropositive. The CDR3 is CASSDHVQDEQFF. The CDR3 DNA reads TGTGCCAGCAGTGACCATGTTCAGGATGAGCAGTTCTTC. The complete variable domain, with remaining parts taken from reference TRBV2 and TRBJ2-1, reads EPEVTQTPSHQVTQMGQEVILRCVPISNHLYFYWYRQILGQKVEFLVSFYNNEISEKSEIFDDQFSVERPDGSNFTLKIRSTKLEDSAMYFCASSDHVQDEQFFGPGTRLTVL.